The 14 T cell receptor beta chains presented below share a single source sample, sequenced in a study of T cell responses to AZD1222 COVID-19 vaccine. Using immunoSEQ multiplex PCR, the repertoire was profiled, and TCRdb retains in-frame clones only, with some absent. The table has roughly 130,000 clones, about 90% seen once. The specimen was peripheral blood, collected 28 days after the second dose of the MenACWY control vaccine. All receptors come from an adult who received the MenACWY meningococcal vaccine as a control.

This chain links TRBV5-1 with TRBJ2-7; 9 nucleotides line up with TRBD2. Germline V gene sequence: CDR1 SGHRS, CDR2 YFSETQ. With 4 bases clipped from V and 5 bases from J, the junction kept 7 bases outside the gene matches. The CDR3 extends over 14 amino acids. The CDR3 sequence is CASSPGTSLHEQYF. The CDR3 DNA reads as TGCGCCAGCAGCCCTGGGACTAGCTTACACGAGCAGTACTTC.

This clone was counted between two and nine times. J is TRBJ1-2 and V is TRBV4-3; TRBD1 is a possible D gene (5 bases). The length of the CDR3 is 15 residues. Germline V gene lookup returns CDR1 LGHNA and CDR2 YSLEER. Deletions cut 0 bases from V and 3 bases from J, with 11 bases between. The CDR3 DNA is TGCGCCAGCAGCCAAGATACGGGGACTTACTATGGCTACACCTTC. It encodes CASSQDTGTYYGYTF.

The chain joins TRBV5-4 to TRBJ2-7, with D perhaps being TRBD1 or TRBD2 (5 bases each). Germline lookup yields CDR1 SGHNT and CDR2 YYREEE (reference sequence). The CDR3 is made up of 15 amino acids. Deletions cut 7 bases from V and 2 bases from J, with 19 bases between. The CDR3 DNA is TGTGCCAGCCAACCCAGTGGGGCGAGGGCCTACGAGCAGTACTTC. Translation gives CASQPSGARAYEQYF. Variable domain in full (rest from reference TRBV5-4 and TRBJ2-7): ETGVTQSPTHLIKTRGQQVTLRCSSQSGHNTVSWYQQALGQGPQFIFQYYREEENGRGNFPPRFSGLQFPNYSSELNVNALELDDSALYLCASQPSGARAYEQYFGPGTRLTVT.

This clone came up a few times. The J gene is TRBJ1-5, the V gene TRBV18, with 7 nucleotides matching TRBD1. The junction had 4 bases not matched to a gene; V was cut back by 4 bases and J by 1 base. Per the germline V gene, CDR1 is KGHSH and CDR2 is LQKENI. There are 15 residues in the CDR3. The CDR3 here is CASSQLRGSNQPQHF. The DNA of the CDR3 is TGTGCCAGCTCACAGCTCAGGGGGAGCAATCAGCCCCAGCATTTT.

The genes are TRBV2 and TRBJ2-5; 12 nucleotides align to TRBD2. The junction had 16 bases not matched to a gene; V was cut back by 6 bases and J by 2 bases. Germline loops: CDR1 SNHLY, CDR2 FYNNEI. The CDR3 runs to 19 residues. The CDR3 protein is CASRERLAGAFWGQETQYF. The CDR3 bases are TGTGCCAGCAGGGAAAGACTAGCGGGGGCCTTTTGGGGGCAAGAGACCCAGTACTTC.

The CDR3 coding sequence is TGTGCCAGCAGGTCCGAAACCGGGAGCCGTATTCTCTATGGCTACACCTTC. It is translated as CASRSETGSRILYGYTF. The genes are TRBV28 and TRBJ1-2; D unclear. CDR3 length: 17 amino acids. V lost 6 bases, J lost 4 bases, and 24 bases lay in between. Germline values: CDR1 MDHEN, CDR2 SYDVKM.

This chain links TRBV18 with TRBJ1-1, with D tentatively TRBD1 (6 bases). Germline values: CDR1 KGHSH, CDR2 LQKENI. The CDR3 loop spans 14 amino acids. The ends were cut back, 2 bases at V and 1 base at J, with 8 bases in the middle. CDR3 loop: CASSPTGTNTEAFF. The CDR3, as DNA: TGTGCCAGCTCACCAACAGGGACGAACACTGAAGCTTTCTTT.

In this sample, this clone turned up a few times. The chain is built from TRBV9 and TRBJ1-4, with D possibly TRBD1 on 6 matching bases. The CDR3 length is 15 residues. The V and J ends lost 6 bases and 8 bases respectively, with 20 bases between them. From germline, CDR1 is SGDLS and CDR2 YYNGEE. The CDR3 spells CASNPRGSPWEKLFF. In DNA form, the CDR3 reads TGTGCCAGCAACCCAAGGGGGTCCCCTTGGGAAAAACTGTTTTTT.

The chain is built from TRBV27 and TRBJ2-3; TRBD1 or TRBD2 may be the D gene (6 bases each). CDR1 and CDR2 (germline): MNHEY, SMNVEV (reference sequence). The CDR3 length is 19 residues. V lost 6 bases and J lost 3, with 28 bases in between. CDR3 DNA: TGTGCCAGCAGCCTGGGGGGCAGGTACGGCACGGGAAGGACAGATACGCAGTATTTT. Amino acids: CASSLGGRYGTGRTDTQYF.

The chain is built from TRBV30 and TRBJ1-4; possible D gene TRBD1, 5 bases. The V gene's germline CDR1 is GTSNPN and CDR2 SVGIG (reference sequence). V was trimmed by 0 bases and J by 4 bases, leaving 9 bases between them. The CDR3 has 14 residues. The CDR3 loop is CAWSVGTLNEKLFF. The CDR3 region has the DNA TGTGCCTGGAGTGTCGGGACGCTTAATGAAAAACTGTTTTTT.

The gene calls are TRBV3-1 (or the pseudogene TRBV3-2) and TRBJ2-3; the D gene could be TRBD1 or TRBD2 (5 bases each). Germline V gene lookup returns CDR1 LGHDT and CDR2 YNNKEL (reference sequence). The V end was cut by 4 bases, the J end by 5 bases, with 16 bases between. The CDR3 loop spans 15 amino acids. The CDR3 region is CASSLAGTREDTQYF. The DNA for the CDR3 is TGTGCCAGCAGCCTCGCCGGGACCCGGGAAGATACGCAGTATTTT.

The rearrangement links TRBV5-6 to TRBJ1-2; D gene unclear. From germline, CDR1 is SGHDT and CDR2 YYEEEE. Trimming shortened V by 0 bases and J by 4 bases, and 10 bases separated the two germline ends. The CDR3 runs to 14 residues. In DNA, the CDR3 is TGTGCCAGCAGCTTGGGGTCAGCCTTCTATGGCTACACCTTC. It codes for CASSLGSAFYGYTF.

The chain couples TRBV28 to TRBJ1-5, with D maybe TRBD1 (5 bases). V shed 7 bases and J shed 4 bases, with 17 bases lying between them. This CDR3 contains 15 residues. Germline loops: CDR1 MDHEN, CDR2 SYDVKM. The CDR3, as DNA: TGTGCCAGCATCGAACCTGGACACGCTAATCAGCCCCAGCATTTT. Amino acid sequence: CASIEPGHANQPQHF.

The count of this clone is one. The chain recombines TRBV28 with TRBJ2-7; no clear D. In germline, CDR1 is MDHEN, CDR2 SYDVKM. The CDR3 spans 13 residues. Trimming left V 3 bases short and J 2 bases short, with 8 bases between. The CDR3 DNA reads TGTGCCAGCAGTTTGTACACCCCCTACGAGCAGTACTTC. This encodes CASSLYTPYEQYF.